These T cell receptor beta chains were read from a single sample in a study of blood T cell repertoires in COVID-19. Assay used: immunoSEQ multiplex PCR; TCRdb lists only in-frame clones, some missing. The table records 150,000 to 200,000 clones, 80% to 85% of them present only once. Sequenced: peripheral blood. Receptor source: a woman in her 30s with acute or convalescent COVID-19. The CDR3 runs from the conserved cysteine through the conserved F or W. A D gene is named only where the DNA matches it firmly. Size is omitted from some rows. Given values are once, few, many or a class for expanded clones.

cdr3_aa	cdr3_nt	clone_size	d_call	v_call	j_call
CAISDTDYGYTF	TGTGCCATCAGTGACACGGACTATGGCTACACCTTC	NA	NA	TRBV10-3	TRBJ1-2
CASSLAVPVGGYTF	TGTGCCAGCAGCTTAGCGGTCCCAGTCGGGGGCTACACCTTC	NA	NA	TRBV7-2	TRBJ1-2
CASSLSGWADSSGKSYNEQFF	TGTGCCAGCAGTTTATCGGGCTGGGCGGATTCTAGCGGGAAATCCTACAATGAGCAGTTCTTC	NA	TRBD2	TRBV27	TRBJ2-1
CASSQGGLNTEAFF	TGTGCCAGCAGCCAGGGGGGCCTGAACACTGAAGCTTTCTTT	NA	TRBD1	TRBV7-2	TRBJ1-1
CASRVSGTGAYEAFF	TGTGCCAGCAGGGTATCCGGGACAGGGGCCTATGAAGCTTTCTTT	NA	TRBD1	TRBV5-4	TRBJ1-1
CASSLDQQATNEAFF	TGTGCCAGCAGCTTAGATCAGCAGGCAACGAATGAAGCTTTCTTT	NA	NA	TRBV11-2	TRBJ1-1
CASSLLDRGYTEAFF	TGTGCCAGCAGCCTCCTAGACAGGGGTTACACTGAAGCTTTCTTT	NA	TRBD1	TRBV7-9	TRBJ1-1
CASSVDRIYGYTF	TGTGCCAGCAGCGTAGACAGGATCTATGGCTACACCTTC	NA	NA	TRBV11-2	TRBJ1-2
CASSQAETSRNEQFF	TGTGCCAGCAGCCAAGCCGAGACTAGCCGCAATGAGCAGTTCTTC	NA	TRBD2	TRBV4-2	TRBJ2-1
CASSPESTGYGYTF	TGTGCCAGCTCACCAGAGTCCACGGGGTATGGCTACACCTTC	NA	NA	TRBV18	TRBJ1-2
CASRSSYEQYF	TGTGCCAGTAGGAGCTCCTACGAGCAGTACTTC	NA	NA	TRBV19	TRBJ2-7
CASSFSDRPYNEQFF	TGTGCCAGCAGTTTCTCGGACAGGCCCTACAATGAGCAGTTCTTC	once	TRBD1	TRBV28	TRBJ2-1
CASSLVLAGGINQPQHF	TGTGCCAGCAGTTTAGTCCTGGCAGGGGGAATAAATCAGCCCCAGCATTTT	NA	TRBD1	TRBV28	TRBJ1-5
CASSIPGKPLHF	TGTGCCAGCAGCATCCCGGGGAAACCCCTCCACTTT	NA	NA	TRBV7-2	TRBJ1-6